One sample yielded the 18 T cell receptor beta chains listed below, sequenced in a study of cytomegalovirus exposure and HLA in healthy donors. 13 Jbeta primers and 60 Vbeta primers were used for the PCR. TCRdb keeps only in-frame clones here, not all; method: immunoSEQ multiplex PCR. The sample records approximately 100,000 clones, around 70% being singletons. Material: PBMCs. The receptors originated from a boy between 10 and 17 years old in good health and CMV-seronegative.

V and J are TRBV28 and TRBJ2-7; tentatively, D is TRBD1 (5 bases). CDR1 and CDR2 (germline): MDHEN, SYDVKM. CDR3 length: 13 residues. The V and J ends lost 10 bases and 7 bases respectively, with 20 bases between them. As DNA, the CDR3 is TGTGCCACCCGCCATCCCCAGGGTTCGGAGCAGTACTTC. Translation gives CATRHPQGSEQYF.

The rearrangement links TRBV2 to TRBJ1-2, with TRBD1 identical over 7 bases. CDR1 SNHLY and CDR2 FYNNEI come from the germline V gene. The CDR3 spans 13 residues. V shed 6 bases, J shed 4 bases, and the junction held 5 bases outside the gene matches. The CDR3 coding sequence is TGTGCCAGCAGAGGACAGGCGTCCTATGGCTACACCTTC. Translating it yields CASRGQASYGYTF.

CDR3 sequence: CASSQDLGRVGQPQHF. CDR3 nucleotide sequence: TGCGCCAGCAGCCAAGATTTGGGCAGGGTCGGTCAGCCCCAGCATTTT. The chain combines TRBV4-3 with TRBJ1-5; TRBD1 might be the D (5 bases). Germline CDR1 is LGHNA and CDR2 is YSLEER. The CDR3 loop spans 16 amino acids. Trimming left V 0 bases short and J 6 bases short, with 15 bases between.

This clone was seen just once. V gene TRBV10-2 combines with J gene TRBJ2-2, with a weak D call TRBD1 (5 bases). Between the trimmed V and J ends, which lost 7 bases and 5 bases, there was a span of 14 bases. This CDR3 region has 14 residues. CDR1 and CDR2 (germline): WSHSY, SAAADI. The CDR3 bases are TGCGCCAGCAATGGCAGGGTGAGGACCGGGGAGCTGTTTTTT. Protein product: CASNGRVRTGELFF.

In DNA form, the CDR3 reads TGTGCCAGTAGTAGGGGGGACAGGGGGACTGGAAACACCATATATTTT. It encodes CASSRGDRGTGNTIYF. The rearrangement links TRBV19 to TRBJ1-3, with 11 bases identical to TRBD1. With V trimmed by 4 bases and J by 2 bases, 4 bases remained unmatched. Germline CDR1 LNHDA, CDR2 SQIVND (reference sequence). The CDR3 runs to 16 residues.

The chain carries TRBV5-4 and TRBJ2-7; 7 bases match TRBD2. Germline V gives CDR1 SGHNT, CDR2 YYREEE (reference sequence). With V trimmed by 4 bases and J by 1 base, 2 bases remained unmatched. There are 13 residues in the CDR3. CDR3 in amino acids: CASSRAGSYEQYF. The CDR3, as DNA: TGTGCCAGCAGCCGAGCGGGGTCCTACGAGCAGTACTTC. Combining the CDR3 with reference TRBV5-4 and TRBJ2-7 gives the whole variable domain ETGVTQSPTHLIKTRGQQVTLRCSSQSGHNTVSWYQQALGQGPQFIFQYYREEENGRGNFPPRFSGLQFPNYSSELNVNALELDDSALYLCASSRAGSYEQYFGPGTRLTVT.

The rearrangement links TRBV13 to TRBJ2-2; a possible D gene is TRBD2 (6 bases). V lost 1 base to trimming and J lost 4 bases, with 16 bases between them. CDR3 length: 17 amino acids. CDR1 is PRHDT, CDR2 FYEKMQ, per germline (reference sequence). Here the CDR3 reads CASSLVGGGAGTGELFF. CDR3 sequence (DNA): TGTGCCAGCAGCTTAGTTGGTGGGGGAGCGGGCACCGGGGAGCTGTTTTTT.

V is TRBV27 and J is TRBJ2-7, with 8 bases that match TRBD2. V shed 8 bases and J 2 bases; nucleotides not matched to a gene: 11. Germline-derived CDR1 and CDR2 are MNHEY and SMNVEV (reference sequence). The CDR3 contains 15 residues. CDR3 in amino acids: CASSLSLAGAYEQYF. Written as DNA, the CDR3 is TGTGCCAGCTCTCTCTCGCTAGCGGGTGCCTACGAGCAGTACTTC.

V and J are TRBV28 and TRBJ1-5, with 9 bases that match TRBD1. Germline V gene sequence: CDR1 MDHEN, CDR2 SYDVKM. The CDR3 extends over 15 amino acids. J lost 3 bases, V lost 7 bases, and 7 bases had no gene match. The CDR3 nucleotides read TGTGCCAGCATCTACCGGGACAGGGTCAATCAGCCCCAGCATTTT. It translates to CASIYRDRVNQPQHF.

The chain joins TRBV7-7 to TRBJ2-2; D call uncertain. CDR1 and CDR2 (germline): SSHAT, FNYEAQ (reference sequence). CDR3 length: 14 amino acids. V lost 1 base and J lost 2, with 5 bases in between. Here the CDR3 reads CASSLELNTGELFF. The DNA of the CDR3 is TGTGCCAGCAGCTTAGAGCTCAACACCGGGGAGCTGTTTTTT.

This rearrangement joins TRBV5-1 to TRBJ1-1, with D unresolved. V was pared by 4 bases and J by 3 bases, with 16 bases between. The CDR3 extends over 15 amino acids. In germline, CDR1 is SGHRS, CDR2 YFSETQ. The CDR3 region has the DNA TGCGCCAGCAGCCCCCTCGGGTATGCGGACACTGAAGCTTTCTTT. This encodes CASSPLGYADTEAFF.

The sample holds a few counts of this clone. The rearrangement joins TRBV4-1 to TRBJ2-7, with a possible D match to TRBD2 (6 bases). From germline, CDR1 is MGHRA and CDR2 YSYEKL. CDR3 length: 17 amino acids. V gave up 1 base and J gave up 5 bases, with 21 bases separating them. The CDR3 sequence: CASSQAPWVGGSNEQYF. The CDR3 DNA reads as TGCGCCAGCAGCCAAGCCCCTTGGGTGGGGGGTTCGAACGAGCAGTACTTC.

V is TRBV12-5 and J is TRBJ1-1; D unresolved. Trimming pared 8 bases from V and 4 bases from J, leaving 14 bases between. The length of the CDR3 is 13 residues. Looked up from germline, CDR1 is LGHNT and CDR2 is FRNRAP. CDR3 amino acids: CASTGVTGTEAFF. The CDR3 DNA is TGTGCTAGTACCGGGGTAACGGGCACTGAAGCTTTCTTT.

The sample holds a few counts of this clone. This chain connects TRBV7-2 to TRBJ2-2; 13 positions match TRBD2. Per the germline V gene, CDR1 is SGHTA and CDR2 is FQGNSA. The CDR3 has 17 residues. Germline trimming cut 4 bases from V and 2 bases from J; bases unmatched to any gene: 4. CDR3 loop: CASSSRTSGGNTGELFF. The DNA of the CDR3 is TGTGCCAGCAGCTCGCGGACTAGCGGGGGAAACACCGGGGAGCTGTTTTTT.

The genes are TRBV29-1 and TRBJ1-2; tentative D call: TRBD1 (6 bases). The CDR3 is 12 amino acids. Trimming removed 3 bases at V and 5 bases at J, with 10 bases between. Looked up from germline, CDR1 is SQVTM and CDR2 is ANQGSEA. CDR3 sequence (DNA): TGCAGCGTTGAGGACAGCGAATATGGCTACACCTTC. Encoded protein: CSVEDSEYGYTF.

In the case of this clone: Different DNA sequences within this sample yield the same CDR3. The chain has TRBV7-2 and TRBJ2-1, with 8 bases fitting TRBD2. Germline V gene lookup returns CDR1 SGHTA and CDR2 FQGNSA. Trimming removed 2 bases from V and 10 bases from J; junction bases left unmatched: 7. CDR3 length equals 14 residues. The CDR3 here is CASSLILAGYEQFF. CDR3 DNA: TGTGCCAGCAGCTTAATCCTAGCGGGTTACGAGCAGTTCTTC. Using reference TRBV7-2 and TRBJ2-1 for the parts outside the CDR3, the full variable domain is GAGVSQSPSNKVTEKGKDVELRCDPISGHTALYWYRQSLGQGLEFLIYFQGNSAPDKSGLPSDRFSAERTGGSVSTLTIQRTQQEDSAVYLCASSLILAGYEQFFGPGTRLTVL.

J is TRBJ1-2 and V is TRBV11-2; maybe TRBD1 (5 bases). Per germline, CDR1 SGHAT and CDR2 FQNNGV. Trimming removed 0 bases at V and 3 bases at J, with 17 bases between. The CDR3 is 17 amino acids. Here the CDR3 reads CASSLDSVSGGDYGYTF. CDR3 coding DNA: TGTGCCAGCAGCTTAGATTCTGTTTCGGGGGGTGACTATGGCTACACCTTC.

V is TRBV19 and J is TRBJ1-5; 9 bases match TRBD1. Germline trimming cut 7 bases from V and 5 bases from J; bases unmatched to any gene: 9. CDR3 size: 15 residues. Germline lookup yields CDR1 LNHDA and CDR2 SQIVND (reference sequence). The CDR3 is CASTRDGDRDQPQHF. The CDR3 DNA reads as TGTGCCAGTACCAGAGATGGGGACAGGGATCAGCCCCAGCATTTT.